This record covers a single TCR beta chain. This sample is drawn from a study of cytomegalovirus exposure and HLA in healthy donors. Primers for the PCR totalled 60 Vbeta and 13 Jbeta. Using immunoSEQ multiplex PCR, the repertoire was profiled, and TCRdb retains in-frame clones only, with some absent. The table lists about 220,000 clones, roughly 80% of them singletons. The germline CDR1 and CDR2 sequences are MNHEY and SVGAGI. CDR3 length: 15 residues. The V end lost 5 bases, the J end lost 4 bases, and 17 bases lay between the germline ends. The chain uses TRBV6-5 and TRBJ1-2; TRBD1 is a possible D gene (5 bases). This sequence was found in a woman aged 40 to 50 in good health and CMV-seropositive. Sequenced: PBMCs. CDR3 in DNA: TGTGCCAGCAGTCCCACAGGAGGGGTCGGCTATGGCTACACCTTC. Its protein product is CASSPTGGVGYGYTF.